A selection of T cell receptor beta chains follows, all from one sample in a study of cytomegalovirus exposure and HLA in healthy donors. The protocol was immunoSEQ multiplex PCR, while the TCRdb copy is restricted to in-frame clones and leaves out a portion. The table includes about 170,000 clones, around three quarters detected once. Sequences were obtained from PBMCs. The receptors come from a woman in her twenties or thirties in good health and CMV-seropositive. CDR3s include the opening cysteine and the closing phenylalanine or tryptophan. D genes are given only for firm matches. Not every row has a clone size; where given, it reads once, few, many or a size class.

-	TRBJ1-1	-	TRBV5-1	CASSPTQGTEAFF	TGCGCCAGCAGCCCAACGCAGGGGACTGAAGCTTTCTTT
once	TRBJ1-1	TRBD1	TRBV6-5	CASRTGGRNTEAFF	TGTGCCAGCAGAACAGGGGGTAGGAACACTGAAGCTTTCTTT
once	TRBJ2-1	TRBD2	TRBV10-1	CASSDFPGGGAPNEQFF	TGCGCCAGCAGTGATTTTCCGGGCGGGGGGGCCCCCAATGAGCAGTTCTTC
-	TRBJ1-6	-	TRBV19	CASSLQGSAKNSPLHF	TGTGCCAGTAGCCTTCAGGGATCTGCCAAAAATTCACCCCTCCACTTT
few	TRBJ2-7	-	TRBV4-3	CASSQTSISYEQYF	TGCGCCAGCAGCCAGACTAGTATAAGCTACGAGCAGTACTTC
-	TRBJ2-1	TRBD2	TRBV5-1	CASSLLAGAGEQFF	TGCGCCAGCAGCTTATTAGCGGGAGCGGGTGAGCAGTTCTTC
-	TRBJ1-4	-	TRBV5-6	CASSLVGTPDPGIDEKLFF	TGTGCCAGCAGCTTAGTGGGGACACCTGACCCCGGTATCGATGAAAAACTGTTTTTT
-	TRBJ2-7	-	TRBV7-7	CASSRLAWEEQYF	TGTGCCAGCAGCCGCCTAGCTTGGGAAGAGCAGTACTTC
few	TRBJ1-1	-	TRBV21-1	CASSKEDGENTEAFF	TGTGCCAGCAGCAAAGAAGACGGAGAGAACACTGAAGCTTTCTTT
few	TRBJ2-5	TRBD2	TRBV30	CAWGPGTREETQYF	TGTGCCTGGGGGCCCGGGACTAGAGAGGAGACCCAGTACTTC
-	TRBJ1-1	TRBD1	TRBV30	CAWSGQGFTEAFF	TGTGCCTGGTCGGGACAGGGATTTACTGAAGCTTTCTTT
-	TRBJ1-1	TRBD1	TRBV2	CASKRTGTEAFF	TGTGCCAGCAAGAGGACAGGGACTGAAGCTTTCTTT
-	TRBJ2-7	TRBD1	TRBV7-2	CASSPGQGVGQYF	TGTGCCAGCAGCCCGGGACAGGGGGTTGGGCAGTACTTC
-	TRBJ1-2	TRBD1	TRBV19	CASSSPRDRDSANYGYTF	TGTGCCAGTAGTTCTCCCCGGGACAGGGACTCAGCTAACTATGGCTACACCTTC
-	TRBJ1-2	TRBD1	TRBV4-1	CASSQEDRENYGYTF	TGCGCCAGCAGCCAAGAGGACAGGGAAAACTATGGCTACACCTTC
few	TRBJ1-2	TRBD1	TRBV11-2	CASSGTGIHGYTF	TGTGCCAGCTCCGGGACAGGGATCCATGGCTACACCTTC
-	TRBJ1-2	-	TRBV2	CASSEVQGGGYTF	TGTGCCAGCAGTGAGGTGCAGGGTGGCGGCTACACCTTC
-	TRBJ2-1	TRBD2	TRBV10-2	CASTGTSGPYEQFF	TGCGCCAGCACCGGGACTAGCGGGCCATACGAGCAGTTCTTC
-	TRBJ1-1	-	TRBV7-2	CASSLKDNQGTEAFF	TGTGCCAGCAGCCTAAAAGACAATCAGGGGACTGAAGCTTTCTTT
-	TRBJ2-7	TRBD1	TRBV29-1	CSVDEGADEQYF	TGCAGCGTTGACGAGGGGGCAGACGAGCAGTACTTC